This TCR beta chain was identified during a study of T cell changes during pregnancy in multiple sclerosis. Assay used: immunoSEQ multiplex PCR; TCRdb lists only in-frame clones, some missing. The profile shows tens of thousands of clones, 93% of them singletons. This CDR3 spans 14 amino acids. V was trimmed by 5 bases and J by 8 bases, leaving 16 bases between them. Per germline, CDR1 GTSNPN and CDR2 SVGIG (reference sequence). The chain employs TRBV30 and TRBJ1-6; D remains ambiguous. The sample was peripheral blood, taken in the second trimester of pregnancy. This clonotype originated in a female donor with multiple sclerosis, enrolled in a pregnancy study. CDR3 sequence (DNA): TGTGCCTGGCAGTCCGTGAGCGAGGATTCACCCCTCCACTTT. It translates to CAWQSVSEDSPLHF.